This T cell receptor (beta chain) was profiled in a study of cytomegalovirus exposure and HLA in healthy donors. Study information: The Caucasian-associated ancestry cluster contained about 80% of the 300 to 450 genotyped donors.

Germline V gives CDR1 SEHNR, CDR2 FQNEAQ (reference sequence). The CDR3 consists of 15 residues. V was clipped by 6 bases and J by 1 base; unmatched bases: 5. Donors had nominal health at sampling but likely had unrecorded immune exposures. About this clone: Its antigen is unknown. Other DNA sequences in the same sample also yield this CDR3.

Findings and caveats of the study: Follow-up analysis later connected one missense variant in DCLRE1C with trimming of TCR beta V- and J-genes.

Primers included in the PCR were 60 Vbeta and 13 Jbeta primers. Sequenced by immunoSEQ multiplex PCR; TCRdb stores in-frame clones only, minus some. Its clone listing holds tens of thousands of clones. The rearrangement links TRBV7-9 to TRBJ1-1, with TRBD1 matching over 10 bases. Sequences were obtained from PBMCs. The source is a man between 50 and 59 years old in good health and CMV-seronegative. CDR3 coding DNA: TGTGCCAGCAGTCTAAGGACAGGGGGGAACACTGAAGCTTTCTTT. Protein product: CASSLRTGGNTEAFF.